These 5 T cell receptor beta chains came from one sample sequenced in a study of cytomegalovirus exposure and HLA in healthy donors. Primers included in the PCR were 60 Vbeta and 13 Jbeta primers. Method: immunoSEQ multiplex PCR; TCRdb's copy keeps in-frame clones and lacks some. Reported are under 70,000 clones; the ten largest clones contain approximately 2.4%. The specimen sequenced was PBMCs. All receptors derive from a female donor in good health and CMV-seropositive.

This rearrangement joins TRBV5-1 to TRBJ2-5; TRBD2 aligns across 9 bases. With 7 bases clipped from V and 3 bases from J, the junction kept 13 bases outside the gene matches. CDR1 and CDR2 from the germline V gene are SGHRS and YFSETQ. CDR3 length: 16 amino acids. CDR3 sequence (DNA): TGCGCCAGCGGGGTTAGCGGGGGAAATGTCGAAGAGACCCAGTACTTC. Translation gives CASGVSGGNVEETQYF.

The chain couples TRBV18 to TRBJ1-5; a weak D match, TRBD1 (5 bases). Germline loops: CDR1 KGHSH, CDR2 LQKENI. The germline V and J ends were trimmed by 3 bases and 2 bases, with 14 bases remaining between them. CDR3 size: 16 residues. The DNA for the CDR3 is TGTGCCAGCTCACCTTACGGGGGAAGGGGCAATCAGCCCCAGCATTTT. This translates into CASSPYGGRGNQPQHF.

This CDR3 is CASSILAGGFDNEQFF. CDR3 nucleotide sequence: TGTGCCAGTAGTATTTTGGCGGGAGGCTTCGACAATGAGCAGTTCTTC. The chain joins TRBV19 to TRBJ2-1; 8 bases line up with TRBD2. Trimming removed 3 bases from V and 5 bases from J; junction bases left unmatched: 9. Germline-derived CDR1 and CDR2 are LNHDA and SQIVND (reference sequence). This CDR3 has 16 residues.

The rearrangement links TRBV19 to TRBJ1-5, with TRBD1 identical over 10 bases. The CDR3 consists of 17 residues. The V gene end was trimmed by 4 bases and the J gene end by 1 base; junction bases not matched to a gene: 7. Germline CDR1 reads LNHDA; CDR2 reads SQIVND (reference sequence). Here the CDR3 DNA reads TGTGCCAGTAGTAGGGGACAGGGGTTAGGGAGCAATCAGCCCCAGCATTTT. It specifies CASSRGQGLGSNQPQHF. The variable domain in full, with the rest retrieved from reference TRBV19 and TRBJ1-5, is DGGITQSPKYLFRKEGQNVTLSCEQNLNHDAMYWYRQDPGQGLRLIYYSQIVNDFQKGDIAEGYSVSREKKESFPLTVTSAQKNPTAFYLCASSRGQGLGSNQPQHFGDGTRLSIL.

The chain recombines TRBV30 with TRBJ1-4; D may be TRBD1 (6 bases). Germline-derived CDR1 and CDR2 are GTSNPN and SVGIG (reference sequence). The CDR3 is made up of 16 amino acids. Trimming pared 2 bases from V and 7 bases from J, leaving 20 bases between. The CDR3 region is CAWSNSQGFISEKLFF. CDR3 in DNA: TGTGCCTGGAGTAACTCACAGGGATTCATCAGTGAAAAACTGTTTTTT. The whole variable domain, filled in from reference TRBV30 and TRBJ1-4, reads SQTIHQWPATLVQPVGSPLSLECTVEGTSNPNLYWYRQAAGRGLQLLFYSVGIGQISSEVPQNLSASRPQDRQFILSSKKLLLSDSGFYLCAWSNSQGFISEKLFFGSGTQLSVL.